These T cell receptor beta chains were read from a single sample in a study of blood T cell repertoires in COVID-19. Clones were read by immunoSEQ multiplex PCR, and TCRdb kept only the in-frame ones, dropping some. The table has fewer than 500,000 clones, around 90% seen once; the top ten hold roughly 0.72%. Sequencing input: PBMCs or T cells enriched from blood (not recorded which). These receptors all stem from a woman between 18 and 30 years old who had recovered from COVID-19. Each CDR3 is given with its conserved first and last residue. Fields, in order: D gene, clone size, J gene, V gene, CDR3 DNA, CDR3 protein. A D gene is named only where the DNA matches it firmly. Size tells how often a clone was seen (once, few, many) or the class of an expanded clone, and some rows leave it out.

d_call: NA
clone_size: NA
j_call: TRBJ2-5
v_call: TRBV5-4
cdr3_nt: TGTGCCAGCAGTCCTGGCGGGACCATACGGACCCAGTACTTC
cdr3_aa: CASSPGGTIRTQYF

d_call: TRBD2
clone_size: NA
j_call: TRBJ2-5
v_call: TRBV11-2
cdr3_nt: TGTGCCAGCAGCCGAGACCCGGGAGGTGAGACCCAGTACTTC
cdr3_aa: CASSRDPGGETQYF

d_call: NA
clone_size: NA
j_call: TRBJ1-1
v_call: TRBV30
cdr3_nt: TGTGCCTGGGAAAGGAGGACCCTCGAAGCTTTCTTT
cdr3_aa: CAWERRTLEAFF

d_call: NA
clone_size: NA
j_call: TRBJ2-3
v_call: TRBV4-1
cdr3_nt: TGCGCCAGCAGCCACCCACGGGGGAGTACGGAAGGGACCACAGATACGCAGTATTTT
cdr3_aa: CASSHPRGSTEGTTDTQYF

d_call: NA
clone_size: NA
j_call: TRBJ1-5
v_call: TRBV19
cdr3_nt: TGTGCCAGTAAGACAAGCAATCAGCCCCAGCATTTT
cdr3_aa: CASKTSNQPQHF

d_call: NA
clone_size: NA
j_call: TRBJ2-2
v_call: TRBV19
cdr3_nt: TGTGCCAGTACGGGCAGGGGTGCCACCGGGGAGCTGTTTTTT
cdr3_aa: CASTGRGATGELFF

d_call: TRBD1
clone_size: NA
j_call: TRBJ2-7
v_call: TRBV7-9
cdr3_nt: TGTGCCAGCAGCTTAGATGTCTCCCGGACAGGTCTATCCTACGAGCAGTACTTC
cdr3_aa: CASSLDVSRTGLSYEQYF

d_call: TRBD1
clone_size: NA
j_call: TRBJ1-2
v_call: TRBV19
cdr3_nt: TGTGCCAGTGCAAGAGCTCGGGACAGCAACTATGGCTACACCTTC
cdr3_aa: CASARARDSNYGYTF

d_call: TRBD1
clone_size: few
j_call: TRBJ1-1
v_call: TRBV29-1
cdr3_nt: TGCAGCGTTGCTGGACAGGGGTTATCTGAAGCTTTCTTT
cdr3_aa: CSVAGQGLSEAFF

d_call: NA
clone_size: once
j_call: TRBJ2-3
v_call: TRBV11-3
cdr3_nt: TGTGCCAGCAGCTCAAATCGGGGGGCCGGGACCACAGATACGCAGTATTTT
cdr3_aa: CASSSNRGAGTTDTQYF

d_call: TRBD1
clone_size: NA
j_call: TRBJ2-5
v_call: TRBV5-1
cdr3_nt: TGCGCCAGCAGCATAACGACAGGGTCCACCCAGTACTTC
cdr3_aa: CASSITTGSTQYF

d_call: NA
clone_size: once
j_call: TRBJ1-6
v_call: TRBV6-5
cdr3_nt: TGTGCCACCGGGGTCGTTTCACCCCTCCACTTT
cdr3_aa: CATGVVSPLHF

d_call: TRBD2
clone_size: NA
j_call: TRBJ2-7
v_call: TRBV6-2/TRBV6-3
cdr3_nt: TGTGCCAGCAGCCCTATAGCTAGCGGGGCTTGGAACGAGCAGTACTTC
cdr3_aa: CASSPIASGAWNEQYF

d_call: TRBD1
clone_size: NA
j_call: TRBJ1-6
v_call: TRBV28
cdr3_nt: TGTGCCAGCAGTGTAACCGGGACAGGGGATTTGGCCCTCCACTTT
cdr3_aa: CASSVTGTGDLALHF

d_call: TRBD1
clone_size: NA
j_call: TRBJ2-1
v_call: TRBV18
cdr3_nt: TGTGCCAGCTCACCAGGACAGGCAAGTACCTACAATGAGCAGTTCTTC
cdr3_aa: CASSPGQASTYNEQFF

d_call: TRBD1
clone_size: NA
j_call: TRBJ1-5
v_call: TRBV28
cdr3_nt: TGTGCCAGCAGATGGACAGGGTTCGGGCAGCCCCAGCATTTT
cdr3_aa: CASRWTGFGQPQHF

d_call: NA
clone_size: NA
j_call: TRBJ2-5
v_call: TRBV5-5
cdr3_nt: TGTGCCAGCAGCTTGCCTGCTAAAGAGACCCAGTACTTC
cdr3_aa: CASSLPAKETQYF

d_call: NA
clone_size: NA
j_call: TRBJ1-1
v_call: TRBV6-6
cdr3_nt: TGTGCCAGCAGTTACCGAACGAGCGTAGCGGGTGAAGCTTTCTTT
cdr3_aa: CASSYRTSVAGEAFF

d_call: NA
clone_size: NA
j_call: TRBJ2-4
v_call: TRBV5-6
cdr3_nt: TGTGCCAGCAGCTTGTCGGGGAAAAACATTCAGTACTTC
cdr3_aa: CASSLSGKNIQYF

d_call: NA
clone_size: few
j_call: TRBJ1-2
v_call: TRBV19
cdr3_nt: TGTGCCAGTACTCCGGGTCGGTTTAGCGGAACAGGAACTCCCTATGGCTACACCTTC
cdr3_aa: CASTPGRFSGTGTPYGYTF

d_call: TRBD1
clone_size: NA
j_call: TRBJ2-1
v_call: TRBV30
cdr3_nt: TGTGCCCGCAAAACAGGGGGCGCGGCCTACGAGCAGTTCTTC
cdr3_aa: CARKTGGAAYEQFF

d_call: TRBD1
clone_size: once
j_call: TRBJ1-2
v_call: TRBV7-9
cdr3_nt: TGTGCCACTCGGGCGCTTTTCCCGGGACAGGGGAGGTATGGCTACACCTTC
cdr3_aa: CATRALFPGQGRYGYTF

d_call: NA
clone_size: few
j_call: TRBJ1-2
v_call: TRBV6-2/TRBV6-3
cdr3_nt: TGTGCCAGCAGTGATGGGGCCAACTATGGCTACACCTTC
cdr3_aa: CASSDGANYGYTF

d_call: TRBD2
clone_size: NA
j_call: TRBJ2-7
v_call: TRBV7-2
cdr3_nt: TGTGCCAGCAGCTTAGGGCTAGCGGGGGGGCGTGACGAGCAGTACTTC
cdr3_aa: CASSLGLAGGRDEQYF

d_call: NA
clone_size: NA
j_call: TRBJ1-2
v_call: TRBV9
cdr3_nt: TGTGCCAGCAGCGTAGGGTGGGCCGATGGCTACACCTTC
cdr3_aa: CASSVGWADGYTF

d_call: NA
clone_size: NA
j_call: TRBJ2-3
v_call: TRBV5-4
cdr3_nt: TGTGCCAGCAGCCCGGACTCCACTAGCACAGATACGCAGTATTTT
cdr3_aa: CASSPDSTSTDTQYF

d_call: NA
clone_size: NA
j_call: TRBJ1-1
v_call: TRBV7-2
cdr3_nt: TGTGCCAGCAGCTTAGTGGGTACCAGGGGCGCTTTCTTT
cdr3_aa: CASSLVGTRGAFF

d_call: TRBD1
clone_size: once
j_call: TRBJ1-1
v_call: TRBV6-1
cdr3_nt: TGTGCCAGCAGTGAAGCAGGACAGGGTGACACTGAAGCTTTCTTT
cdr3_aa: CASSEAGQGDTEAFF

d_call: TRBD1
clone_size: NA
j_call: TRBJ2-7
v_call: TRBV6-5
cdr3_nt: TGTGCCAGCAGTCCCAGGGGGCCGGGCGAGCAGTACTTC
cdr3_aa: CASSPRGPGEQYF

d_call: NA
clone_size: NA
j_call: TRBJ1-1
v_call: TRBV5-1
cdr3_nt: TGCGCCAGCAGCTCTGAACTCAGGGAGGGCACTGAAGCTTTCTTT
cdr3_aa: CASSSELREGTEAFF

d_call: TRBD1
clone_size: NA
j_call: TRBJ1-4
v_call: TRBV2
cdr3_nt: TGTGCCAGCAGCGGCCGCCGACAGGGGGAGGGAGAAAAACTGTTTTTT
cdr3_aa: CASSGRRQGEGEKLFF

d_call: NA
clone_size: NA
j_call: TRBJ1-1
v_call: TRBV10-3
cdr3_nt: TGTGCCATTCTCCGGGACATGAACACTGAAGCTTTCTTT
cdr3_aa: CAILRDMNTEAFF

d_call: NA
clone_size: NA
j_call: TRBJ2-5
v_call: TRBV29-1
cdr3_nt: TGCAGCGTTGAAGATCGATCCGGGTTAAGACAGTACTTC
cdr3_aa: CSVEDRSGLRQYF

d_call: TRBD2
clone_size: NA
j_call: TRBJ2-1
v_call: TRBV3-1/TRBV3-2
cdr3_nt: TGTGCCAGCAGCCAGCCTAGCGGGGGGCTAAATGAGCAGTTCTTC
cdr3_aa: CASSQPSGGLNEQFF

d_call: NA
clone_size: NA
j_call: TRBJ1-1
v_call: TRBV11-3
cdr3_nt: TGTGCCAGCAGCCGAGGGGAGGGAGGTATGAACACTGAAGCTTTCTTT
cdr3_aa: CASSRGEGGMNTEAFF

d_call: TRBD1
clone_size: once
j_call: TRBJ2-1
v_call: TRBV19
cdr3_nt: TGTGCCACCTGGGCGGGACAGGGGTTGAATGAGCAGTTCTTC
cdr3_aa: CATWAGQGLNEQFF